This T cell receptor (beta chain) was found in a study of T cells in Graves' hyperthyroidism and ophthalmopathy. The CDR3 regions of TCR beta were amplified from RNA transcripts. RT-PCR in the first round (using the HTBI primer set) targeted the TCR CDR3. Each CDR3 protein is one row after TCRdb ran MiXCR on the multiplex PCR reads. The repertoire holds about 640,000 distinct CDR3 sequences, with roughly 20% as singletons. The receptor was isolated from a man aged 30 to 45 with Graves' ophthalmopathy. The sequenced sample was blood.

In DNA form, the CDR3 reads TGCGCCAGCAGCCTGGGGGACAGTCACACCGGGGAGCTGTTTTTT. Protein sequence: CASSLGDSHTGELFF. The chain recombines TRBV5-1 with TRBJ2-2, with 7 bases fitting TRBD1. The J segment lost 3 bases and the V segment lost 4 bases, leaving 6 bases of the junction unmatched. The CDR3 extends over 15 amino acids. Germline loops: CDR1 SGHRS, CDR2 YFSETQ.